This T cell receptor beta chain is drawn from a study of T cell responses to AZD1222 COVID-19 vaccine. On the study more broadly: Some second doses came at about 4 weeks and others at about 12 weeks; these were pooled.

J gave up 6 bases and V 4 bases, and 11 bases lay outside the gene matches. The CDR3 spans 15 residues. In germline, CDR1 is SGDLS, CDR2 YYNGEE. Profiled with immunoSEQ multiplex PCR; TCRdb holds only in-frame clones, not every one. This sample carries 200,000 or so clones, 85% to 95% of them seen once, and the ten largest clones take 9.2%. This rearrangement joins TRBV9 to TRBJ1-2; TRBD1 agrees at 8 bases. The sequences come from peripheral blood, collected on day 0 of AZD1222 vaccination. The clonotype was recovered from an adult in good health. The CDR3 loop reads CASSKTPGQAHGYTF. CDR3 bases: TGTGCCAGCAGCAAAACGCCGGGACAGGCCCATGGCTACACCTTC.